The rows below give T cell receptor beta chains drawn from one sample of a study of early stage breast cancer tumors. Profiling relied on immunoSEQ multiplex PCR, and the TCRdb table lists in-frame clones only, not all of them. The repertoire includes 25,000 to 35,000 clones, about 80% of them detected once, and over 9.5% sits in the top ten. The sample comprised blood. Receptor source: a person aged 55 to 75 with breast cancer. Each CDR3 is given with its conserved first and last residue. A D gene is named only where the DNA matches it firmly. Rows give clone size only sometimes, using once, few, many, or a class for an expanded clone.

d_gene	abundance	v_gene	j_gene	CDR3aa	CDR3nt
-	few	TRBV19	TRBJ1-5	CASSILRSGNQPQHF	TGTGCCAGTAGTATACTTCGAAGCGGCAATCAGCCCCAGCATTTT
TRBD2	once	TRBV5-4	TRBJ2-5	CASSRGPSTSGSLETQYF	TGTGCCAGCAGCCGGGGGCCCTCGACTAGCGGGAGCCTTGAGACCCAGTACTTC
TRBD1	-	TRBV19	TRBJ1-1	CASSTSPGTENTEAFF	TGTGCCAGTAGTACCTCCCCCGGGACAGAGAACACTGAAGCTTTCTTT
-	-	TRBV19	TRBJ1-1	CASSIGGLRGEAFF	TGTGCCAGTAGTATAGGGGGGCTTAGGGGGGAAGCTTTCTTT
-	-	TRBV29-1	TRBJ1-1	CSVRGGGEREAFF	TGCAGCGTTCGGGGGGGAGGGGAGCGGGAAGCTTTCTTT
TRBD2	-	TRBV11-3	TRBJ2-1	CASSSTLAAIYNEQFF	TGTGCCAGCAGCTCCACTCTAGCGGCGATTTACAATGAGCAGTTCTTC
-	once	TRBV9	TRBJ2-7	CASSVVPLFGDTISSYEQYF	TGTGCCAGCAGCGTAGTTCCCTTGTTTGGGGACACGATCAGCTCCTACGAGCAGTACTTC
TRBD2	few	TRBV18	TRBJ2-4	CASSAQLAAKNIQYF	TGTGCCAGCTCGGCCCAACTAGCGGCTAAAAACATTCAGTACTTC
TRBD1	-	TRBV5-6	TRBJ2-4	CASSSEGQGREKRNIQYF	TGTGCCAGCAGCTCGGAGGGACAGGGGAGGGAGAAGAGAAACATTCAGTACTTC
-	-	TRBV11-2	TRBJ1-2	CASSLVATGWDGYTF	TGTGCCAGCAGCTTAGTAGCGACAGGATGGGATGGCTACACCTTC
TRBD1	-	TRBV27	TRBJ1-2	CASSFSGTGGPANYGYTF	TGTGCCAGCAGTTTCTCCGGGACAGGGGGCCCTGCTAACTATGGCTACACCTTC
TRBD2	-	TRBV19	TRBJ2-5	CASSSQTSGSQTQYF	TGTGCCAGTAGTTCCCAGACTAGCGGGAGCCAGACCCAGTACTTC
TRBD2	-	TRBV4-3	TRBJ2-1	CASSQDGSSGGPHGGNEQFF	TGCGCCAGCAGCCAAGATGGTTCGTCGGGAGGGCCGCACGGGGGGAATGAGCAGTTCTTC
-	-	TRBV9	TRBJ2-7	CASSPARGEQYF	TGTGCCAGCAGCCCCGCCCGGGGCGAGCAGTACTTC
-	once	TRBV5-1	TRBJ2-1	CASSLDSQRGYNEQFF	TGCGCCAGCAGCTTGGATTCTCAAAGGGGGTACAATGAGCAGTTCTTC
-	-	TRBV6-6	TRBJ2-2	CASSLQWNTGELFF	TGTGCCAGCAGCTTACAGTGGAACACCGGGGAGCTGTTTTTT
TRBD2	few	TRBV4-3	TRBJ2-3	CASSQGSSGSGDTQYF	TGCGCCAGCAGCCAAGGCTCTAGCGGGAGCGGTGATACGCAGTATTTT
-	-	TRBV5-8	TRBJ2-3	CASSFQGNRGDTQYF	TGTGCCAGCAGCTTTCAGGGAAACCGGGGGGATACGCAGTATTTT
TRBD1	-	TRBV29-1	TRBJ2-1	CSVAQQGAGYNEQFF	TGCAGCGTTGCCCAACAGGGGGCCGGCTACAATGAGCAGTTCTTC
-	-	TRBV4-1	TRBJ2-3	CASSQEYLDPPDTQYF	TGCGCCAGCAGCCAAGAGTACTTAGATCCCCCAGATACGCAGTATTTT
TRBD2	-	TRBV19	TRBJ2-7	CASSIHGLAGEGPYEQYF	TGTGCCAGTAGTATCCATGGCCTAGCGGGTGAAGGTCCCTACGAGCAGTACTTC
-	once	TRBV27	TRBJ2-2	CASGSFGGVTGELFF	TGTGCCAGCGGAAGTTTTGGAGGGGTAACCGGGGAGCTGTTTTTT
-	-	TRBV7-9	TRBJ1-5	CASSFLNQPQHF	TGTGCCAGCAGCTTTCTCAATCAGCCCCAGCATTTT
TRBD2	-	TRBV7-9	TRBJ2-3	CASSLRGLAGPRLTDTQYF	TGTGCCAGCAGCTTAAGGGGACTAGCGGGCCCCCGTCTCACAGATACGCAGTATTTT
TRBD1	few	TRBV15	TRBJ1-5	CATSKQGNQPQHF	TGTGCCACCAGCAAACAGGGGAATCAGCCCCAGCATTTT
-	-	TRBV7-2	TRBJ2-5	CASRGEASEVGTQYF	TGTGCCAGCAGGGGAGAGGCAAGTGAAGTGGGGACCCAGTACTTC
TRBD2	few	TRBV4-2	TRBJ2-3	CASSHLSGRTDTQYF	TGTGCCAGCAGCCACCTCAGCGGGAGGACAGATACGCAGTATTTT
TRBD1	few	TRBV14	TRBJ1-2	CASSQPTGAGYTF	TGTGCCAGCAGCCAACCGACAGGGGCTGGCTACACCTTC
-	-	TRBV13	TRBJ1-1	CASSLIGGLGVTEAFF	TGTGCCAGCAGCTTAATAGGCGGGCTTGGTGTCACTGAAGCTTTCTTT
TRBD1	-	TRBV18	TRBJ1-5	CASSPPAGQGGNQPQHF	TGTGCCAGCTCACCACCGGCGGGACAGGGAGGCAATCAGCCCCAGCATTTT
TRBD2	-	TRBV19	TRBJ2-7	CASSIDGTSWGEQYF	TGTGCCAGTAGTATCGACGGGACTAGCTGGGGGGAGCAGTACTTC
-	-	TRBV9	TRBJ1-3	CASSSTTYSSGNTIYF	TGTGCCAGCAGCTCCACGACATACTCCTCTGGAAACACCATATATTTT
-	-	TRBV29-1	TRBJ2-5	CSVGDSWQVETQYF	TGCAGCGTGGGAGACTCGTGGCAGGTGGAGACCCAGTACTTC
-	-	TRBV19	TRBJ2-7	CASSISLGSEQYF	TGTGCCAGTAGTATAAGTTTGGGCTCCGAGCAGTACTTC
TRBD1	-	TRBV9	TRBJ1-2	CASSVQTGDLHGYTF	TGTGCCAGCAGCGTCCAGACAGGGGATTTGCATGGCTACACCTTC
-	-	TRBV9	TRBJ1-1	CASSVGDTMNTEAFF	TGTGCCAGCAGCGTAGGGGACACGATGAACACTGAAGCTTTCTTT
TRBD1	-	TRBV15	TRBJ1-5	CATSSADRGSSPQHF	TGTGCCACCAGCAGTGCGGACAGGGGGTCATCACCCCAGCATTTT
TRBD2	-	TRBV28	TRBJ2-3	CASSLSGTSESQYF	TGTGCCAGCAGTTTATCTGGGACTAGCGAGTCGCAGTATTTT
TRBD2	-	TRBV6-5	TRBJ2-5	CASSRTSAEETQYF	TGTGCCAGCAGCCGGACTAGCGCGGAAGAGACCCAGTACTTC
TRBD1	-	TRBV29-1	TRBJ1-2	CSVSQGRDSTYGYTF	TGCAGCGTTTCTCAAGGAAGGGACAGCACCTATGGCTACACCTTC
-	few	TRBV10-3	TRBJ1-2	CAIRSGYTF	TGTGCCATCAGGAGTGGCTACACCTTC
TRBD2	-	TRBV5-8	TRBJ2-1	CASSFTSGLSYNEQFF	TGTGCCAGCAGCTTTACTAGCGGCCTCTCCTACAATGAGCAGTTCTTC
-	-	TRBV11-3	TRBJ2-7	CASSLTRSTYEQYF	TGTGCCAGCAGCTTAACCCGGAGTACCTACGAGCAGTACTTC
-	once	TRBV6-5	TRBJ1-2	CASSPWGGLYGYTF	TGTGCCAGCAGTCCGTGGGGGGGTCTCTATGGCTACACCTTC
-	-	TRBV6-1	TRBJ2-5	CGQADIQETQYF	TGTGGTCAGGCCGACATCCAAGAGACCCAGTACTTC
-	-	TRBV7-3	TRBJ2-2	CASSLTEWSKNTGELFF	TGTGCCAGCAGCTTGACGGAATGGAGTAAGAACACCGGGGAGCTGTTTTTT
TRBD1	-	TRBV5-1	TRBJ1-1	CASSIDLQGLNTEAFF	TGCGCCAGCAGCATAGATTTACAGGGGCTGAACACTGAAGCTTTCTTT
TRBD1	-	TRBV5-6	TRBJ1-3	CASSRGQITGNTIYF	TGTGCCAGCAGCAGGGGACAGATCACTGGAAACACCATATATTTT